This paragraph reports one T cell receptor beta chain. This CDR3 contains 16 residues. V shed 5 bases and J shed 4 bases, with 17 bases lying between them. Germline CDR1 and CDR2: SGHTA and FQGTGA. The data belong to a study of blood T cell repertoires in COVID-19. Study at large: T cells, B-cell-depleted T cells, or PBMCs supplied cDNA or gDNA.

In the original analysis: Amplification of reference gene primers provided the estimated nucleated cell counts. Repertoires were generated with immunoSEQ multiplex PCR, while TCRdb's copy carries only in-frame clones and drops some. V, J and clone size derive from that table, while D and trimming were established from the DNA sequence. This table holds around 42,000 clones, about four fifths found once. This chain joins TRBV7-3 and TRBJ2-2; the D is unclear. The sample comprised peripheral blood. This TCR derives from a woman aged 80 or over with acute or convalescent COVID-19. This CDR3 reads CASSPDWRRSTGELFF. CDR3 sequence (DNA): TGTGCCAGCAGCCCCGACTGGAGACGGAGCACCGGGGAGCTGTTTTTT. The variable domain in full, with the rest retrieved from reference TRBV7-3 and TRBJ2-2, is GAGVSQTPSNKVTEKGKYVELRCDPISGHTALYWYRQSLGQGPEFLIYFQGTGAADDSGLPNDRFFAVRPEGSVSTLKIQRTERGDSAVYLCASSPDWRRSTGELFFGEGSRLTVL.